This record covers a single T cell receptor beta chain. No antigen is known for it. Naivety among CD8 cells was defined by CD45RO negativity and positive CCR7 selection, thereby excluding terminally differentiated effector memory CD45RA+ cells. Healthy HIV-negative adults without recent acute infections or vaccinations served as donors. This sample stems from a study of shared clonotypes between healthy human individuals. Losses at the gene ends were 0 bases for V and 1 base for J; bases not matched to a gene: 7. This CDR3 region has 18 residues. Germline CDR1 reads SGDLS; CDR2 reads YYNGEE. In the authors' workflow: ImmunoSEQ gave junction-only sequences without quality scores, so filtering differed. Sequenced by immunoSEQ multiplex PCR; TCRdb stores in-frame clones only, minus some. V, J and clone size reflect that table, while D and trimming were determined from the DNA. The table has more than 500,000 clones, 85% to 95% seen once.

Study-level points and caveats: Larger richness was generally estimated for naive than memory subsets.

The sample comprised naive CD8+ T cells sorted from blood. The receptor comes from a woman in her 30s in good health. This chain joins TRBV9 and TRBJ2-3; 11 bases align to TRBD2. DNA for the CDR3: TGTGCCAGCAGCGTAGCCACGACTAGCGGGATGGGCACAGATACGCAGTATTTT. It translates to CASSVATTSGMGTDTQYF.